The TCR beta chain described here comes from a study of OX40 agonist ivuxolimab in advanced cancers. Overall study: Enrolled patients in dose escalation had cancers that were hepatocellular carcinoma, melanoma, renal cell or head and neck cancer. From 23 to 79 years was the age range, with a mean of about 54 years, and approximately 84% were male.

V lost 4 bases, J lost 8 bases, and 11 bases lay in between. The CDR3 length is 12 residues. Germline lookup yields CDR1 KGHSH and CDR2 LQKENI. In the case of this clone: Its antigen is undetermined.

Produced via immunoSEQ multiplex PCR; TCRdb's table is partial and in-frame only. The sample holds tens of thousands of clones; approximately 84% are singletons and the top ten take just under 15%. Study findings and constraints: At 0.1 to 3.0 mg/kg, clonal expansion of CD4+ and CD8+ blood T cells had occurred by week 6. CD8+ T cells were the subset that, on average, had more expanded clones than CD4+.

The clonotype originates from an adult with an advanced solid tumor such as melanoma, head and neck, liver or kidney cancer. This sequence joins TRBV18 and TRBJ1-1; possibly TRBD1 for D (5 bases). The sequenced sample was CD4+ or CD8+ T cells sorted from blood, obtained in a trial of the OX40 agonist ivuxolimab. The CDR3 DNA sequence: TGTGCCAGCTCACGGGACTTTAACGAAGCTTTCTTT. It is translated as CASSRDFNEAFF.